One sample yielded the 27 T cell receptor beta chains listed below, sequenced in a study of blood T cell repertoires in COVID-19. Generated by immunoSEQ multiplex PCR, the TCRdb table keeps only in-frame clones and is missing some. This sample has some 160,000 clones; around 84% occur once, and the top ten carry nearly 8%. The sequenced material came from PBMCs or T cells enriched from blood (not recorded which). The receptors come from a woman in her 50s who had recovered from COVID-19.

V gene TRBV28 combines with J gene TRBJ2-1; TRBD1 might be the D (5 bases). CDR3 length equals 17 residues. The V end was cut by 4 bases, the J end by 4 bases, with 20 bases between. CDR1 and CDR2 from the germline V gene are MDHEN and SYDVKM. CDR3 region: CASSYIIGADKYNEQFF. DNA for the CDR3: TGTGCCAGCAGTTATATAATAGGGGCGGACAAGTACAATGAGCAGTTCTTC.

This clone was counted a single time. The rearrangement uses TRBV27 and TRBJ1-4; TRBD1 agrees at 7 bases. The CDR3 has 15 residues. The V gene's germline CDR1 is MNHEY and CDR2 SMNVEV (reference sequence). V gave up 8 bases and J gave up 7 bases; unmatched junction bases: 13. CDR3 loop: CASGPYGTVGEKLFF. The CDR3 DNA follows: TGTGCCAGCGGGCCTTACGGGACAGTCGGTGAAAAACTGTTTTTT.

The chain combines TRBV5-1 with TRBJ1-3; D is uncertain. Trimming shortened V by 1 base and J by 2 bases, and 7 bases separated the two germline ends. The CDR3 is 14 residues long. Germline V gene sequence: CDR1 SGHRS, CDR2 YFSETQ. CDR3 region: CASSLQTAGNTIYF. CDR3 DNA sequence: TGCGCCAGCAGCTTGCAAACGGCTGGAAACACCATATATTTT. The full variable domain, rest sourced from reference TRBV5-1 and TRBJ1-3, is KAGVTQTPRYLIKTRGQQVTLSCSPISGHRSVSWYQQTPGQGLQFLFEYFSETQRNKGNFPGRFSGRQFSNSRSEMNVSTLELGDSALYLCASSLQTAGNTIYFGEGSWLTVV.

V is TRBV2 and J is TRBJ2-5; perhaps TRBD2 as D (6 bases). V lost 3 bases and J 5 bases, leaving 16 bases between the germline ends. Germline V CDR1 and CDR2: SNHLY, FYNNEI. The CDR3 is 15 residues long. CDR3: CASSDSGVLGETQYF. DNA of the CDR3: TGTGCCAGCAGTGACTCGGGGGTATTAGGGGAGACCCAGTACTTC.

V is TRBV7-3 and J is TRBJ1-2, with D possibly being TRBD1 (5 bases). CDR1 and CDR2 from the germline V gene are SGHTA and FQGTGA. This CDR3 has 13 amino acids. V was cut by 2 bases and J by 7 bases, with 11 bases left in between. CDR3 in DNA: TGTGCCAGCAGCTTAGACAGCCTCGGTGGCTACACCTTC. This codes for CASSLDSLGGYTF.

This clone is classed as medium-sized. The genes are TRBV19 and TRBJ2-1; D might be TRBD2 (5 bases). CDR1 and CDR2 from the germline V gene are LNHDA and SQIVND (reference sequence). Trimming took 3 bases from V and 9 from J, leaving 12 bases between them. CDR3 size: 13 residues. The CDR3 spells CASSINVGVEQFF. CDR3 nucleotide sequence: TGTGCCAGTAGTATCAATGTCGGGGTTGAGCAGTTCTTC.

The V call is TRBV18, the J call TRBJ1-1; D is perhaps TRBD1 (5 bases). The CDR3 is made up of 14 amino acids. With 5 bases removed from V and 3 bases from J, the gap between germline ends came to 13 bases. The germline CDR1 and CDR2 sequences are KGHSH and LQKENI. CDR3 coding DNA: TGTGCCAGCTCATCACTGCCGGGGGACACTGAAGCTTTCTTT. Its translation is CASSSLPGDTEAFF.

The rearrangement links TRBV7-2 to TRBJ2-7; 9 nucleotides line up with TRBD1. The germline V gene encodes CDR1 SGHTA and CDR2 FQGNSA. CDR3 size: 14 residues. The trim removed 3 bases at V and 5 bases at J, leaving 5 bases unmatched. The CDR3 protein is CASSLGQGFHEQYF. CDR3 sequence (DNA): TGTGCCAGCAGCTTGGGACAGGGTTTTCACGAGCAGTACTTC.

V is TRBV12-3 or TRBV12-4 and J is TRBJ1-1; D uncertain. Trimming shortened V by 6 bases and J by 1 base, and 9 bases separated the two germline ends. This CDR3 region has 13 residues. CDR3 sequence: CASRQKTNTEAFF. In DNA, the CDR3 is TGTGCCAGCAGACAGAAAACGAACACTGAAGCTTTCTTT.

The rearrangement uses TRBV4-2 and TRBJ2-7; 8 bases are shared with TRBD1. Germline lookup yields CDR1 LGHNA and CDR2 YNFKEQ. V lost 4 bases and J lost 2; bases outside the gene matches: 1. The CDR3 runs to 13 residues. The CDR3 region is CASSRDRPYEQYF. The CDR3 DNA is TGTGCCAGCAGCCGGGACAGGCCCTACGAGCAGTACTTC.

The chain combines TRBV27 with TRBJ1-2; a possible D gene is TRBD1 (6 bases). Trimming left V 6 bases short and J 8 bases short, with 10 bases between. This CDR3 has 11 residues. CDR1 is MNHEY, CDR2 SMNVEV, per germline (reference sequence). CDR3 sequence: CASSHGGGYTF. The CDR3 coding sequence is TGTGCCAGCAGCCATGGGGGCGGCTACACCTTC.

V gene TRBV28 combines with J gene TRBJ2-3; a weak D match, TRBD2 (6 bases). The CDR3 contains 16 residues. CDR1 is MDHEN and CDR2 is SYDVKM in the germline V gene. Trimming removed 8 bases at V and 2 bases at J, with 20 bases between. The CDR3 coding sequence is TGTGCCAGCTCCGCTGTGGGACGGGAGCCCACAGATACGCAGTATTTT. It specifies CASSAVGREPTDTQYF.

CDR3 residues: CASSVAGGHEQYF. The DNA of the CDR3 is TGTGCCAGCAGTGTAGCGGGGGGCCACGAGCAGTACTTC. The gene calls are TRBV25-1 and TRBJ2-7, with 10 nucleotides matching TRBD2. This CDR3 region has 13 residues. Germline V CDR1 and CDR2: MGHDK, SYGVNS. J was trimmed by 5 bases and V by 4 bases; bases with no gene match: 2.

The rearrangement joins TRBV28 to TRBJ2-1; D unresolved. Per the germline V gene, CDR1 is MDHEN and CDR2 is SYDVKM. This CDR3 region has 13 residues. V lost 7 bases and J lost 3, with 10 bases in between. DNA of the CDR3: TGTGCCAGCACCTTCGGGTACTACAATGAGCAGTTCTTC. Translated: CASTFGYYNEQFF.

This rearrangement joins TRBV27 to TRBJ1-1; D might be TRBD1 (6 bases). Trimming pared 7 bases from V and 1 base from J, leaving 16 bases between. This CDR3 comprises 15 residues. Germline loops: CDR1 MNHEY, CDR2 SMNVEV (reference sequence). In nucleotides, the CDR3 is TGTGCCAGCACCCAACGGGGGGCCTCGAACACTGAAGCTTTCTTT. It codes for CASTQRGASNTEAFF.

The chain joins TRBV11-2 to TRBJ2-7, with 8 nucleotides matching TRBD1. J gave up 0 bases and V 4 bases, and 5 bases lay outside the gene matches. The germline CDR1 and CDR2 sequences are SGHAT and FQNNGV. The CDR3 is 15 amino acids. Here the CDR3 DNA reads TGTGCCAGCAGCTCAGGACAGGGCAGCTCCTACGAGCAGTACTTC. As protein: CASSSGQGSSYEQYF. The complete variable domain, with remaining parts taken from reference TRBV11-2 and TRBJ2-7, reads EAGVAQSPRYKIIEKRQSVAFWCNPISGHATLYWYQQILGQGPKLLIQFQNNGVVDDSQLPKDRFSAERLKGVDSTLKIQPAKLEDSAVYLCASSSGQGSSYEQYFGPGTRLTVT.

This sequence joins TRBV4-3 and TRBJ2-3; 8 nucleotides line up with TRBD2. Per the germline V gene, CDR1 is LGHNA and CDR2 is YSLEER. The V and J ends lost 1 base and 6 bases, in that order; junction bases with no gene match: 12. The CDR3 loop spans 17 amino acids. The DNA of the CDR3 is TGCGCCAGCAGCCAAGGCCCAGGGGCGGGAGGAGTGGATACGCAGTATTTT. Its translation is CASSQGPGAGGVDTQYF.

The chain couples TRBV28 to TRBJ2-2; 7 positions agree with TRBD2. The trim removed 3 bases at V and 4 bases at J, leaving 2 bases unmatched. Germline lookup yields CDR1 MDHEN and CDR2 SYDVKM. The CDR3 has 14 residues. Here the CDR3 reads CASSLGGVTGELFF. In DNA form, the CDR3 reads TGTGCCAGCAGTTTGGGGGGGGTCACCGGGGAGCTGTTTTTT. Based on the CDR3 plus reference TRBV28 and TRBJ2-2, the full variable domain is DVKVTQSSRYLVKRTGEKVFLECVQDMDHENMFWYRQDPGLGLRLIYFSYDVKMKEKGDIPEGYSVSREKKERFSLILESASTNQTSMYLCASSLGGVTGELFFGEGSRLTVL.

In this sample, this clone turned up a few times. The chain employs TRBV3-1 (or the pseudogene TRBV3-2) and TRBJ2-5; D not certain. Germline assignment: CDR1 LGHDT and CDR2 YNNKEL (reference sequence). This CDR3 spans 14 amino acids. V lost 0 bases to trimming and J lost 2 bases, with 7 bases between them. CDR3 loop: CASSQDVEQETQYF. CDR3 sequence (DNA): TGTGCCAGCAGCCAAGATGTAGAGCAAGAGACCCAGTACTTC.

The table lists this clone with a count of one. CDR3 residues: CATSSMNQPQHF. CDR3 DNA sequence: TGTGCCACCAGTAGCATGAACCAGCCCCAGCATTTT. The chain recombines TRBV24-1 with TRBJ1-5, with unresolved D. Germline V gene sequence: CDR1 KGHDR, CDR2 SFDVKD. Trimming removed 6 bases from V and 7 bases from J, with 9 bases in between. This CDR3 has 12 amino acids.

V is TRBV11-3 and J is TRBJ1-1; D ambiguous. The germline gives CDR1 SGHNT, CDR2 YENEEA. The CDR3 sequence is 14 residues long. V was pared by 9 bases and J by 1 base, with 15 bases between. For the CDR3, the DNA is TGTGCCAGTTCGCCCGGAGCGGGGAACACTGAAGCTTTCTTT. Translation: CASSPGAGNTEAFF. The complete variable domain, with remaining parts taken from reference TRBV11-3 and TRBJ1-1, reads EAGVVQSPRYKIIEKKQPVAFWCNPISGHNTLYWYLQNLGQGPELLIRYENEEAVDDSQLPKDRFSAERLKGVDSTLKIQPAELGDSAVYLCASSPGAGNTEAFFGQGTRLTVV.

V is TRBV19 and J is TRBJ2-7; 8 nucleotides align to TRBD2. There are 17 residues in the CDR3. The J segment lost 5 bases and the V segment lost 9 bases, leaving 21 bases of the junction unmatched. CDR1 is LNHDA, CDR2 SQIVND, per germline (reference sequence). The CDR3 loop is CASTNRIARGALNEQYF. In DNA form, the CDR3 reads TGTGCCAGCACTAACCGAATAGCGCGGGGGGCTTTGAACGAGCAGTACTTC. Combining the CDR3 with reference TRBV19 and TRBJ2-7 gives the whole variable domain DGGITQSPKYLFRKEGQNVTLSCEQNLNHDAMYWYRQDPGQGLRLIYYSQIVNDFQKGDIAEGYSVSREKKESFPLTVTSAQKNPTAFYLCASTNRIARGALNEQYFGPGTRLTVT.

This chain joins TRBV6-2 or TRBV6-3 and TRBJ2-2; 10 bases are shared with TRBD1. The length of the CDR3 is 17 residues. The germline gives CDR1 MNHEY, CDR2 SVGEGT. Trimming cost V 6 bases and J 7 bases; bases outside gene matches: 14. CDR3: CASSSLTGTGVYGELFF. The CDR3 DNA reads TGTGCCAGCAGCTCTCTTACCGGGACAGGGGTCTACGGGGAGCTGTTTTTT.

This clone has only a few counts. This chain uses TRBV2 with TRBJ1-2, with a weak D call TRBD1 (5 bases). Germline values: CDR1 SNHLY, CDR2 FYNNEI. This CDR3 has 13 amino acids. With 4 bases removed from V and 7 bases from J, the gap between germline ends came to 13 bases. In DNA form, the CDR3 reads TGTGCCAGCAGTGGACGCCAGGGTGCTGGCTACACCTTC. It yields the protein CASSGRQGAGYTF.

The chain joins TRBV6-6 to TRBJ1-1; D call uncertain. CDR1 and CDR2 from the germline V gene are MNHNY and SVGAGI (reference sequence). There are 13 residues in the CDR3. V dropped 7 bases and J dropped 1 base, with 10 bases sitting between them. The CDR3 DNA follows: TGTGCCAGCACCCGAGGTGGGAACACTGAAGCTTTCTTT. Amino acid sequence: CASTRGGNTEAFF.

This clone appeared once. The CDR3 reads CSASSADGELFF. CDR3 coding DNA: TGCAGTGCTAGTTCGGCGGACGGGGAGCTGTTTTTT. The chain links TRBV20-1 to TRBJ2-2; D ambiguous. This CDR3 has 12 amino acids. CDR1 is DFQATT and CDR2 is SNEGSKA in the germline V gene (reference sequence). Trimming took off 3 bases at V and 7 bases at J, with 9 bases between the two ends.

The DNA for the CDR3 is TGCGCCAGCAGCCAAAGGTGGGGGACAGGGGAGTACGAGCAGTACTTC. It translates to CASSQRWGTGEYEQYF. V is TRBV4-1 and J is TRBJ2-7, with TRBD1 matching 10 bases. The CDR3 is made up of 16 amino acids. With V trimmed by 2 bases and J by 4 bases, 8 bases remained unmatched. The germline V gene encodes CDR1 MGHRA and CDR2 YSYEKL.